This T cell receptor beta chain was captured by sequencing in a study of shared clonotypes between healthy human individuals. Study-level points and caveats: With a handful of donors compared, roughly 5% of naive CD4 clonotypes were shared.

Germline values: CDR1 GTSNPN, CDR2 SVGIG (reference sequence). V lost 8 bases, J lost 7 bases, and 21 bases lay in between. This CDR3 region has 13 residues. Comments on this clone: Its antigen is not identified.

Profiling relied on immunoSEQ multiplex PCR, and the TCRdb table lists in-frame clones only, not all of them. The repertoire consists of about 2.4 million clones, with 80% to 95% occurring once and the leading ten covering 0.36%. This clonotype was sampled from a man aged 18 to 29 in good health. Some clones in this sample may be carry-over from other donors' samples. This chain links TRBV30 with TRBJ2-7; maybe TRBD1 (6 bases). The sample consisted of naive CD4+ T cells from PBMCs. Subset specified: CD45RA+ positively selected. The CDR3 DNA sequence: TGTGCCGGAAACAGGGCGCCCACAGGAGAGCAGTACTTC. This gives the protein CAGNRAPTGEQYF.